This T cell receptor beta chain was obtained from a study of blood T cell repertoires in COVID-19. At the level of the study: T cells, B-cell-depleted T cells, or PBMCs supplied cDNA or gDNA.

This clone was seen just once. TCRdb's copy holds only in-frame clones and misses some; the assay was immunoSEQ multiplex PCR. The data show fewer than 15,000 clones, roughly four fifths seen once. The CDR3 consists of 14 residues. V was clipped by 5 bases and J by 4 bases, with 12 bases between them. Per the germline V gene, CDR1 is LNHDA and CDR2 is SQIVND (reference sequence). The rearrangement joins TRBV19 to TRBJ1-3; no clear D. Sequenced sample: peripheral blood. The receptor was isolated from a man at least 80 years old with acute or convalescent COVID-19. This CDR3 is CASSVLTAGNTIYF. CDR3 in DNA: TGTGCCAGTAGTGTTTTGACTGCAGGAAACACCATATATTTT.